This T cell receptor beta chain stems from a study of technical replicates of blood from several donors. The assay was immunoSEQ multiplex PCR, and TCRdb's table has in-frame clones only and misses some. The data hold 70,000 to 85,000 clones, with approximately 90% observed a single time. V gave up 1 base and J gave up 1 base; unmatched junction bases: 8. CDR1 is KGHSH and CDR2 is LQKENI in the germline V gene. This CDR3 is 19 amino acids long. This clonotype originated in a human donor in good health. The rearrangement links TRBV18 to TRBJ2-3, with 13 positions matching TRBD2. The specimen sequenced was T cells isolated from PBMCs. The CDR3 region has the DNA TGTGCCAGCTCACCACTAACTAGCGGGGGGGCCTCGGGCACAGATACGCAGTATTTT. Its translation is CASSPLTSGGASGTDTQYF.